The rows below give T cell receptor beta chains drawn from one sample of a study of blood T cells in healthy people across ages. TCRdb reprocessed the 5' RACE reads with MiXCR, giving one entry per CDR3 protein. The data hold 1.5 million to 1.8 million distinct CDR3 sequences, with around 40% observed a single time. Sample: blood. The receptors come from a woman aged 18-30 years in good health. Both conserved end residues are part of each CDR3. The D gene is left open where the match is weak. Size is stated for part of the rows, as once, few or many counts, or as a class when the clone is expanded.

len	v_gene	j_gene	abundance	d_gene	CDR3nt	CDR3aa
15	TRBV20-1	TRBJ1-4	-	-	TGCAGTGCTCCACCGGGACTCGGGGGGGATGAAAAACTGTTTTTT	CSAPPGLGGDEKLFF
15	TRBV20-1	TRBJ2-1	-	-	TGCAGTGCTAGAGAAATCCGGAGCCCCTACAATGAGCAGTTCTTC	CSAREIRSPYNEQFF
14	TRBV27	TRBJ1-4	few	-	TGTGCCAGCAGCCTCTTCCCGTCTAATGAAAAACTGTTTTTT	CASSLFPSNEKLFF
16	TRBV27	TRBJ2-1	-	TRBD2	TGTACCAGCAAGCGGGGGGCCACCTTCAACTACAATGAGCAGTTCTTC	CTSKRGATFNYNEQFF
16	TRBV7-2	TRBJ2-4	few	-	TGTGCCAGCAGCTTCATCGGTGTGGGAGGGGGCAACATTCAGTACTTC	CASSFIGVGGGNIQYF
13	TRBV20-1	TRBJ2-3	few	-	TGCAGTGCTCTAGGACGACTAAAAGATACGCAGTATTTT	CSALGRLKDTQYF
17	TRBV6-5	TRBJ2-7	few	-	TGTGCCAGCAGTTACCTATTCGACGGGTTTAGCTCCTACGAGCAGTACTTC	CASSYLFDGFSSYEQYF
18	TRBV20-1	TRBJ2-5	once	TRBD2	TGCAGTGGGTTAGGTGCGGGAGTCCCAGACGCAATATACAATGAGCAGTACTTC	CSGLGAGVPDAIYNEQYF
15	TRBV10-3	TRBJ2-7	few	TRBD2	TGTGCCATCAGTCTGTCTAGCGGGAGGGCCTGCGAGCAGTACTTC	CAISLSSGRACEQYF
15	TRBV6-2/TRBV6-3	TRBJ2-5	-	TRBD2	TGTGCCAGCAGCTCTGGACTAGCGCAGTACAATGAGCAGTACTTC	CASSSGLAQYNEQYF
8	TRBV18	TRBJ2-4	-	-	TGTGCCAGCTGGATTCAGTACTTC	CASWIQYF
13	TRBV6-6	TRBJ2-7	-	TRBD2	TGTGCCAGCAGTTACGCGGGGGCCTACGAGCAGTACTTC	CASSYAGAYEQYF
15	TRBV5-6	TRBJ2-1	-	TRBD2	TGTGCCAGCAGCTTGATTGGGAGGGCCGGGAATGAGCAGTTCTTC	CASSLIGRAGNEQFF
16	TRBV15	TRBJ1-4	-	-	TGTGCCACCAGCAGAGATAGGCCCCCTTCTAATGAAAAACTGTTTTTT	CATSRDRPPSNEKLFF
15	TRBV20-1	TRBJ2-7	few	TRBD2	TGCAGTGCTAGAGATAATTACGCGGGAGAGTACGAGCAGTACTTC	CSARDNYAGEYEQYF
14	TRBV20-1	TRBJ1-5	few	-	TGCAGTGCCGGGACGGCGAATAGCAATCAGCCCCAGCATTTT	CSAGTANSNQPQHF
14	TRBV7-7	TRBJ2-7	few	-	TGTGCTAGCAGCCTCCGAGACGGAATTTACGAGCAGTACTTC	CASSLRDGIYEQYF
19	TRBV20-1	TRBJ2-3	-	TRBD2	TGCAGTGCTAGAGATCGAACTAGCGGCCGACGACCCACGGCAGATACGCAGTATTTT	CSARDRTSGRRPTADTQYF
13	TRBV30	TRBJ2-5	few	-	TGTGCCTGGAGTGTACTACAGGGAGAGACCCAGTACTTC	CAWSVLQGETQYF
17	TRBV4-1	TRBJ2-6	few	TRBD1	TGCGCCAGCAGCCAGGGACAGGGTCGCTCTGGGGCCAACGTCCTGACTTTC	CASSQGQGRSGANVLTF
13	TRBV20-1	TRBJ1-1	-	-	TGCAGTGCTAGCAACGGTGGTAAGACTGAAGCTTTCTTT	CSASNGGKTEAFF
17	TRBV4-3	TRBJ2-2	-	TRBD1	TGCGCCAGCAGCCAAGGGACAGGGGGAAATATAGCCGGGGAGCTGTTTTTT	CASSQGTGGNIAGELFF
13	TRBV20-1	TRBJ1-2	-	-	TGCAGTGCCTCGACAGCGCGTGACTATGGCTACACCTTC	CSASTARDYGYTF
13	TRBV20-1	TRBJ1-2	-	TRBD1	TGCAGTGCTAGAGTCAGGGGGACCTATGGCTACACCTTC	CSARVRGTYGYTF
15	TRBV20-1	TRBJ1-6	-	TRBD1	TGCAGTGCTATTAGAAGTGACAGGGCCAATTCACCCCTCCACTTT	CSAIRSDRANSPLHF
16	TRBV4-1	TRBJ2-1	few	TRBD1	TGCGCCAGCAGCCACTACACCGGGACAGGATACAATGAGCAGTTCTTC	CASSHYTGTGYNEQFF
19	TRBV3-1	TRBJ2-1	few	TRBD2	TGTGCCAGCAGCCAAGATCCCCCAGTCGGTAGCGGGCGGATGAATGAGCAGTTCTTC	CASSQDPPVGSGRMNEQFF
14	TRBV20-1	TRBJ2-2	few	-	TGCAGTGCTAAAGGCGGATCCGGGACCGGGGAGCTGTTTTTT	CSAKGGSGTGELFF
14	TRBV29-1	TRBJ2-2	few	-	TGCAGCGTGTCTCCGGGACTTAACACCGGGGAGCTGTTTTTT	CSVSPGLNTGELFF
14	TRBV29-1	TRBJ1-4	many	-	TGCAGCGTTGAGCTGGTGGCCGGACAAGAAAAACTGTTTTTT	CSVELVAGQEKLFF
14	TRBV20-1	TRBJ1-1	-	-	TGCAGTGCAACGGAGGCGGGGGTCGGCACTGAAGCTTTCTTT	CSATEAGVGTEAFF
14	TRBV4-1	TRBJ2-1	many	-	TGCGCCAGCAGCCAAGTTAGTCGTTACAATGAGCAGTTCTTC	CASSQVSRYNEQFF
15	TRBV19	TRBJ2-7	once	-	TGTGCCAGTAGTATACTGGGGATCCATACCTACGAGCAGTACTTC	CASSILGIHTYEQYF
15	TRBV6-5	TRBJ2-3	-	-	TGTGCCAGCAGCCCCCAGTATGGTAGGGCAGATACGCAGTATTTT	CASSPQYGRADTQYF
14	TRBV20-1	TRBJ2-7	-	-	TGCAGTGCTAGGTTACTAGTTAAGGGAAATGAGCAGTACTTC	CSARLLVKGNEQYF
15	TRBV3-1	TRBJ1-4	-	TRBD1	TGTGCCAGCAGCCGGTTCCGGGACAGGGGTGAAAAACTGTTTTTT	CASSRFRDRGEKLFF
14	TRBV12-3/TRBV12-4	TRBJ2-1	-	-	TGTGCCAGCAGTTTGGTGACGGAGGGAGATGAGCAGTTCTTC	CASSLVTEGDEQFF
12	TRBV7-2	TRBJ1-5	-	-	TGTGCCAGTGGACAGACCAATCAGCCCCAGCATTTT	CASGQTNQPQHF
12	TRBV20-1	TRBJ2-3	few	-	TGCAGTGCTGCGCAGGGCAGGGATACGCAGTATTTT	CSAAQGRDTQYF
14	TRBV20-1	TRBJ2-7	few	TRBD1	TGCAGTGCTATTCTGACAGGGGGCAGGTACGAGCAGTACTTC	CSAILTGGRYEQYF
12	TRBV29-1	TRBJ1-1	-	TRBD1	TGCAGCGTTGCAGGGGGCCTCACTGAAGCTTTCTTT	CSVAGGLTEAFF
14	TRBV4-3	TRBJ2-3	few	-	TGCGCCAGCAGCCAAGTGCTAGCCGCAGATACGCAGTATTTT	CASSQVLAADTQYF
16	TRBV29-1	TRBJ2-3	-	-	TGCAGCGTTGAAGATCTCAGGGGACTATCCACAGATACGCAGTATTTT	CSVEDLRGLSTDTQYF
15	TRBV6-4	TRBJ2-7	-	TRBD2	TGTGCCAGCAGCTTCACTAGCGGGCTGTACAATGAGCAGTACTTC	CASSFTSGLYNEQYF
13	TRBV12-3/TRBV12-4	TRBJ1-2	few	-	TGTGCCAGCACCACTAGGGGGTCCTATGGCTACACCTTC	CASTTRGSYGYTF
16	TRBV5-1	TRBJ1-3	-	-	TGCGCCAGCAGCTTGGTTCCCAGGTACTCTGGAAACACCATATATTTT	CASSLVPRYSGNTIYF
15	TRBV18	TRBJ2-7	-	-	TGTGCCAGCTCACCACCGGGAAATAAAGGGTGCGAGCAGTACTTC	CASSPPGNKGCEQYF
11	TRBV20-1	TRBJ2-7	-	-	TGCAGTGTCAGGTTAGGACGGGGGCAGTACTTC	CSVRLGRGQYF
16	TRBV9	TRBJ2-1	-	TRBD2	TGTGCCAGCAGCGTATACTCTAGCGGGAGGGCGGGTGAGCAGTTCTTC	CASSVYSSGRAGEQFF
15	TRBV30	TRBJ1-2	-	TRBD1	TGTGCCTGGACAGACAGGGGGCGCGGGTTAAATGGCTACACCTTC	CAWTDRGRGLNGYTF
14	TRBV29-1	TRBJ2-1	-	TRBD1	TGCAGCGTTGAAGGACAGGGAATTATGTATGAGCAGTTCTTC	CSVEGQGIMYEQFF
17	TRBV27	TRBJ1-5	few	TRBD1	TGTGCCAGCGGAAGGACAGGGGGCGGTTCGAGCAATCAGCCCCAGCATTTT	CASGRTGGGSSNQPQHF
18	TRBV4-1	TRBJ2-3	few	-	TGCGCCAGCAGCCAAGAGGGAAGGTCGACGTTTAAGGTCGATACGCAGTATTTT	CASSQEGRSTFKVDTQYF
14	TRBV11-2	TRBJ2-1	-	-	TGTGTCAGCAGCTTAGAAATCAACTACAATGAGCAGTTCTTC	CVSSLEINYNEQFF
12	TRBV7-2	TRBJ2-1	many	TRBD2	TGTGCCAGCAGTCTCAGCGGGGGCGAGCAGTTCTTC	CASSLSGGEQFF
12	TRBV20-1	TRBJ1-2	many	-	TGCAGTGCCTCCCAGGGCTCCTATGGCTACACCTTC	CSASQGSYGYTF
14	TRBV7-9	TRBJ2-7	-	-	TGTGCCAGCAGCCCATGGGGGGTCTCCTACGAGCAGTACTTC	CASSPWGVSYEQYF
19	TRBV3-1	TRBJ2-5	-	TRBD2	TGTGCCAGCAGCCCCCTCTCACCGGGAGGGCCCTATTTCCAAGAGACCCAGTACTTC	CASSPLSPGGPYFQETQYF